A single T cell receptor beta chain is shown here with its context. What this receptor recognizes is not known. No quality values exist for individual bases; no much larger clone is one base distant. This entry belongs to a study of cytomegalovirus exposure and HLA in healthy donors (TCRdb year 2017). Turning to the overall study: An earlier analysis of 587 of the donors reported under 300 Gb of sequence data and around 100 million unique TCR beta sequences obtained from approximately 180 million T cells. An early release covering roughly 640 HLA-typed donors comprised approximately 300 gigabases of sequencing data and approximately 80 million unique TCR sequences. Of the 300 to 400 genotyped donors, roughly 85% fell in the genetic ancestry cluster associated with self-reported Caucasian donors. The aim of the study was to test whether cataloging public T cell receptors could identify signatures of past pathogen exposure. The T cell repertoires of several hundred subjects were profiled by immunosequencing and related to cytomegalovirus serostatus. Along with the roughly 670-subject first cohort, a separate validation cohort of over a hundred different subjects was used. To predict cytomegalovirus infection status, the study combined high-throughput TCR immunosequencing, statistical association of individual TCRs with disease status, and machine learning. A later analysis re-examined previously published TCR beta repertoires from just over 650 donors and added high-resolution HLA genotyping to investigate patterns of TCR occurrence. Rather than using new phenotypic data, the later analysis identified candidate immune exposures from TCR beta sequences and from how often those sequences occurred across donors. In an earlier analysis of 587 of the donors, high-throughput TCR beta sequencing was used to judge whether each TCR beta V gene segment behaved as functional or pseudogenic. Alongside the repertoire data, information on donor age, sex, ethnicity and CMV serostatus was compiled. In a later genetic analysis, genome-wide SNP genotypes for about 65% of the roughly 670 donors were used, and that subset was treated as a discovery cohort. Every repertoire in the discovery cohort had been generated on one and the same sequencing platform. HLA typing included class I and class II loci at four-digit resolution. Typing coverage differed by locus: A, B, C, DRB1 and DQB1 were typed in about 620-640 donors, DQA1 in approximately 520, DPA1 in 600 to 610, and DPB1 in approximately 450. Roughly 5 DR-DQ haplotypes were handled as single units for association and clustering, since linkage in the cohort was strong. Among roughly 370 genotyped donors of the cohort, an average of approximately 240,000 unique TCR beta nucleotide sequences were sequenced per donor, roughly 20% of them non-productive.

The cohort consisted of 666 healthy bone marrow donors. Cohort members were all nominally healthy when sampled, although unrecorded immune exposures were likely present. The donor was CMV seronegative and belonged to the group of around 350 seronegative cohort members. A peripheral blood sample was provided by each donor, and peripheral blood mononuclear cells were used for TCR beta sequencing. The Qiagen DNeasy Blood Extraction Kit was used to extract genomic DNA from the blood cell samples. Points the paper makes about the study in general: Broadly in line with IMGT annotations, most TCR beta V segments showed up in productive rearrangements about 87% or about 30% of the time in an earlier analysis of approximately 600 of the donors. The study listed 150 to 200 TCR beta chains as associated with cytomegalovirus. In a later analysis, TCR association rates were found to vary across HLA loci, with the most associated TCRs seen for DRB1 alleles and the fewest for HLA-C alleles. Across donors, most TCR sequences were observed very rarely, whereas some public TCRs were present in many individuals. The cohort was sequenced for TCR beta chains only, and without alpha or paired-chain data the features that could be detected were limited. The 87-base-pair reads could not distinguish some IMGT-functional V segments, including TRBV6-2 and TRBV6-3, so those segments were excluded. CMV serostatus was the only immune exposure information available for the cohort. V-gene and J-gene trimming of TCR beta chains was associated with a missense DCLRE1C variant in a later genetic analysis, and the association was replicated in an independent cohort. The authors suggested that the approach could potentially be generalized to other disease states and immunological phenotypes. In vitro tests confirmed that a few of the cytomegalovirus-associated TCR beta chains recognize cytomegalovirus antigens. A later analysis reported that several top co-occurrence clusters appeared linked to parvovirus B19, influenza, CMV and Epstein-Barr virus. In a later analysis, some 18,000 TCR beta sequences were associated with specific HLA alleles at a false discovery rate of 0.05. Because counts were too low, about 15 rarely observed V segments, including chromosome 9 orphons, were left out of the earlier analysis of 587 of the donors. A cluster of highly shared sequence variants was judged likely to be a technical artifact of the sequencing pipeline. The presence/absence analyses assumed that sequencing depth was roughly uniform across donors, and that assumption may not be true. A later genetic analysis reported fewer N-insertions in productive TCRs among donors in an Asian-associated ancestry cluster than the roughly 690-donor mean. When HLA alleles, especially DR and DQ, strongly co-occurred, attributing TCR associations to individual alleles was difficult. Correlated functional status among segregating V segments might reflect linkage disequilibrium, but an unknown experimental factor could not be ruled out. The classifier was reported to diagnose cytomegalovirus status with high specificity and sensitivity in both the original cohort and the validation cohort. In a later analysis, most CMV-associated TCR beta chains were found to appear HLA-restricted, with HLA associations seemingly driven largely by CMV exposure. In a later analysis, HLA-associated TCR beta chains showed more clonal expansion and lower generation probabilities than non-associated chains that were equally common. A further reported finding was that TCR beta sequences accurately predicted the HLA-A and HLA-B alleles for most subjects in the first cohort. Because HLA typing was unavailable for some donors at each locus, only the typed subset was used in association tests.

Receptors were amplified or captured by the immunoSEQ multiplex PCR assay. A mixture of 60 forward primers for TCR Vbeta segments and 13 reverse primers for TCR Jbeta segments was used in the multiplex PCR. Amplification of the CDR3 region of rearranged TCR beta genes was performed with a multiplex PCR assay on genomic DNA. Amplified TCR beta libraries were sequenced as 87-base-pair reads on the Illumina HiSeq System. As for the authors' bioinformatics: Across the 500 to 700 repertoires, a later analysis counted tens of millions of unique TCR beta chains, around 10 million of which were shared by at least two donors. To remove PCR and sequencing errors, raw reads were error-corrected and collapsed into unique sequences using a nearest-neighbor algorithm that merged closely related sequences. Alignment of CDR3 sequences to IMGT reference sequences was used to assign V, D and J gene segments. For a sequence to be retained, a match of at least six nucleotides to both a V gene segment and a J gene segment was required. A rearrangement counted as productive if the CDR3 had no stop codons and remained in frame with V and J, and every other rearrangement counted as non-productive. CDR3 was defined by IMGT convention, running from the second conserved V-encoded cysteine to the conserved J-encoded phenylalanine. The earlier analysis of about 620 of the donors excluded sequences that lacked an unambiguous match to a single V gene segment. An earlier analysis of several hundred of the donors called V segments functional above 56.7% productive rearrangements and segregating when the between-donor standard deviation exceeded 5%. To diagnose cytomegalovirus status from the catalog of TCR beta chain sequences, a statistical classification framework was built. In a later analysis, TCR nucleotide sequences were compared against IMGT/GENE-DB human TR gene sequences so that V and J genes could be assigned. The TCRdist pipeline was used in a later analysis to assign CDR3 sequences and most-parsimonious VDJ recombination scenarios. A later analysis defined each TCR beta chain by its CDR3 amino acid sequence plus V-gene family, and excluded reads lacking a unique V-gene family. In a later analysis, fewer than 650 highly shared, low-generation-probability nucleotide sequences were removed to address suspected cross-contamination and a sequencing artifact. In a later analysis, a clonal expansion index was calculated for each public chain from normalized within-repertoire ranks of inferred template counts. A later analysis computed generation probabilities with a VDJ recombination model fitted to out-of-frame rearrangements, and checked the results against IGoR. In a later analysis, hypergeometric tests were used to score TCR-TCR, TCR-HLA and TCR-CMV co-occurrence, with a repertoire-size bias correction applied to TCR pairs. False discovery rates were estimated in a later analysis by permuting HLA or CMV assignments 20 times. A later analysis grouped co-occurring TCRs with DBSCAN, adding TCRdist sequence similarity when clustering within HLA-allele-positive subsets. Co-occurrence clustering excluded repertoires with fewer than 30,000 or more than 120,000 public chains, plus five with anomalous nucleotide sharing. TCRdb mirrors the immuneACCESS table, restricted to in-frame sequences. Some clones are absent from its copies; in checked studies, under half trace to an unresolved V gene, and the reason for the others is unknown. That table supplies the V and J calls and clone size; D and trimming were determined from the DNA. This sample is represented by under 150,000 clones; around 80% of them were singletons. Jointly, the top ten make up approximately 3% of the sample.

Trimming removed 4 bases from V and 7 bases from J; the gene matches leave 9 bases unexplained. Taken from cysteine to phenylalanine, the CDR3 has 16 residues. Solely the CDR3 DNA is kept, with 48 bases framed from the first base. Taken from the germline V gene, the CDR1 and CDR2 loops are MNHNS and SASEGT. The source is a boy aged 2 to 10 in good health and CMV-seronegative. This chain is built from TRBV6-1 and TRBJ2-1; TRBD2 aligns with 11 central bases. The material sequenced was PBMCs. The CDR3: CASSAFLAGGENEQFF. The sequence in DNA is TGTGCCAGCAGTGCCTTCCTAGCGGGAGGTGAAAATGAGCAGTTCTTC.